The T cell receptor beta chain described here comes from a study of blood T cell repertoires in COVID-19. Across the whole study: Sources were T cells, B-cell-depleted T cells, or PBMCs; the material itself was cDNA or gDNA.

In the study's own analysis: From reference gene primer amplification, estimates of nucleated cell counts were derived. Clones were read by immunoSEQ multiplex PCR, and TCRdb kept only the in-frame ones, dropping some. The V and J calls and clone size come from that table; D and trimming were worked out from the DNA. The data contain around 310,000 clones, under 90% of them singletons. The CDR3 is 12 residues long. Trimming left V 4 bases short and J 3 bases short, with 7 bases between. Germline-derived CDR1 and CDR2 are SGHRS and YFSETQ. The study drew participants aged about 18 to 89 years from 20 to 30 US areas. Participant reports of clinical history set cohort assignment. A word on this clone: Other DNA sequences in the sample encode the same CDR3.

This receptor was identified in a woman in her 30s who had recovered from COVID-19. The J gene is TRBJ1-2, the V gene TRBV5-1; D remains ambiguous. The source material was PBMCs or T cells enriched from blood (not recorded which). The CDR3 DNA sequence: TGCGCCAGCAGCCTCGGAGACTATGGCTACACCTTC. It translates to CASSLGDYGYTF. Complete variable domain (other parts from reference TRBV5-1 and TRBJ1-2): KAGVTQTPRYLIKTRGQQVTLSCSPISGHRSVSWYQQTPGQGLQFLFEYFSETQRNKGNFPGRFSGRQFSNSRSEMNVSTLELGDSALYLCASSLGDYGYTFGSGTRLTVV.